This T cell receptor (beta chain) emerged from a study of early T cells in non-severe SARS-CoV-2 infection. CDR1 is LGHNA, CDR2 YNFKEQ, per germline. V shed 4 bases, J shed 7 bases, and the junction held 3 bases outside the gene matches. The CDR3 is 14 residues long. TCRdb ran MiXCR on the 5' RACE reads and lists one entry per CDR3 protein. This sample yields about 130,000 distinct CDR3 sequences, of which 15% are seen a single time; 20% to 25% belongs to the top ten. The sample consisted of whole blood. The rearrangement links TRBV4-2 to TRBJ1-6, with 8 bases matching TRBD1. The source is an adult who was a healthcare worker with PCR-confirmed SARS-CoV-2 infection or an uninfected control (not recorded which). The DNA of the CDR3 is TGTGCCAGCAGCCTCGACAGGGGAAATTCACCCCTCCACTTT. Its protein product is CASSLDRGNSPLHF.